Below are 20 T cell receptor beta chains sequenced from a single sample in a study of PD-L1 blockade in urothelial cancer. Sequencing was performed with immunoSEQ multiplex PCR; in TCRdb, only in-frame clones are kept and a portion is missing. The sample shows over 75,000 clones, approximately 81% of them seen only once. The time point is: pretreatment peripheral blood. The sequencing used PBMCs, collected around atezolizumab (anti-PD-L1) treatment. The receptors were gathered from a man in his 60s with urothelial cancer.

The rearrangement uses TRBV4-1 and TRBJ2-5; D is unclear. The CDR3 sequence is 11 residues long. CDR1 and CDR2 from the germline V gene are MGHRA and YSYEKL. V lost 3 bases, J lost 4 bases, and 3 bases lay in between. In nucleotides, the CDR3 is TGCGCCAGCAGCCACCTAGAGACCCAGTACTTC. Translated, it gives CASSHLETQYF.

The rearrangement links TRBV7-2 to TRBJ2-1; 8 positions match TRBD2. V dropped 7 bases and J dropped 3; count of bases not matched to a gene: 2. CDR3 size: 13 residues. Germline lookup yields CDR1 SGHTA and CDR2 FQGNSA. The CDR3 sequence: CASNSGGYNEQFF. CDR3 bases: TGTGCCAGCAACAGCGGGGGCTACAATGAGCAGTTCTTC.

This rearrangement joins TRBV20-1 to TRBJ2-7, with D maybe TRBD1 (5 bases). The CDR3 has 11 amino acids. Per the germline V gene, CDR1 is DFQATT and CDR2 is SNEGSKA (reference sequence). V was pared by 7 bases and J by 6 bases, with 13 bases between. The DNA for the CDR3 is TGCAGTGTCGGCAGGGCAGGCGAGCAGTACTTC. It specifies CSVGRAGEQYF.

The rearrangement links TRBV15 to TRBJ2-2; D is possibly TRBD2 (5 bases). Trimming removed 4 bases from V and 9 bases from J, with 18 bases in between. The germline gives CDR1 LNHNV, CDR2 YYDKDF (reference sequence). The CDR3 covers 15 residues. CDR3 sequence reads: CATSTRGVRERELFF. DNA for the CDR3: TGTGCCACCAGCACTCGGGGTGTCCGGGAACGGGAGCTGTTTTTT. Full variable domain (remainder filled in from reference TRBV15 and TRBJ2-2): DAMVIQNPRYQVTQFGKPVTLSCSQTLNHNVMYWYQQKSSQAPKLLFHYYDKDFNNEADTPDNFQSRRPNTSFCFLDIRSPGLGDTAMYLCATSTRGVRERELFFGEGSRLTVL.

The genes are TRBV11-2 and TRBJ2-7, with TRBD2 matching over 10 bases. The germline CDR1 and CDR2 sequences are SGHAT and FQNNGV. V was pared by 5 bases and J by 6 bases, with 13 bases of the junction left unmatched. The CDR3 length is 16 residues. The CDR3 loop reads CASSPWTGTSVSEQYF. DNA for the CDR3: TGTGCCAGCAGCCCGTGGACCGGGACTAGCGTCTCCGAGCAGTACTTC.

The CDR3: CSVEEATSGKETQYF. CDR3 DNA sequence: TGCAGCGTTGAAGAGGCGACTAGCGGTAAAGAGACCCAGTACTTC. The chain employs TRBV29-1 and TRBJ2-5; 9 nucleotides agree with TRBD2. After removal of 0 bases from V and 3 bases from J, the junction contained 5 bases not matched to a gene. Germline lookup yields CDR1 SQVTM and CDR2 ANQGSEA. The CDR3 runs to 15 residues.

The CDR3 DNA sequence: TGTGCCAGCAGTTTATTTGGGACAGGTCACTACGAGCAGTACTTC. Encoded protein: CASSLFGTGHYEQYF. The chain joins TRBV28 to TRBJ2-7, with 8 positions matching TRBD1. Looked up from germline, CDR1 is MDHEN and CDR2 is SYDVKM. Trimming at V came to 1 base and at J to 3 bases, leaving 5 bases not matched to a gene. The CDR3 sequence is 15 residues long.

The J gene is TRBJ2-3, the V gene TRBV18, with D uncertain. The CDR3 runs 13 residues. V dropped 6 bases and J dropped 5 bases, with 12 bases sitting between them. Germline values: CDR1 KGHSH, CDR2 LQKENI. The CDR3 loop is CASSFAQEDTQYF. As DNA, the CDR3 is TGTGCCAGCTCGTTTGCTCAGGAAGATACGCAGTATTTT.

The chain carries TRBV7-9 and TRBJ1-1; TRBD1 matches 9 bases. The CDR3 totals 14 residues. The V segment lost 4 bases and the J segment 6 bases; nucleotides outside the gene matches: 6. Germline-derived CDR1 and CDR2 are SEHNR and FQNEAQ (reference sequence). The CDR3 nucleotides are TGTGCCAGCAGCTCCGGGACAGGGTGGGCTGAAGCTTTCTTT. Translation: CASSSGTGWAEAFF. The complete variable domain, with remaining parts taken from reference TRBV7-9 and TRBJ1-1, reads DTGVSQNPRHKITKRGQNVTFRCDPISEHNRLYWYRQTLGQGPEFLTYFQNEAQLEKSRLLSDRFSAERPKGSFSTLEIQRTEQGDSAMYLCASSSGTGWAEAFFGQGTRLTVV.

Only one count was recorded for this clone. CDR3 DNA: TGTGCCAGCAGCCCGAGGACTAGCGGGAGGGCCCTGACAGATACGCAGTATTTT. Its translation is CASSPRTSGRALTDTQYF. The V and J genes are TRBV11-3 and TRBJ2-3; TRBD2 aligns across 15 bases. Trimming took 5 bases from V and 3 from J; bases not matched to a gene: 9. The germline V gene has CDR1 SGHNT and CDR2 YENEEA. The CDR3 runs to 18 residues.

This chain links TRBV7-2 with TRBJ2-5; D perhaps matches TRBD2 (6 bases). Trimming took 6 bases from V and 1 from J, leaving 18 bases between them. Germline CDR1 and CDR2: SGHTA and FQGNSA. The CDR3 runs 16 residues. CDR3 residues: CASSPRRARSQETQYF. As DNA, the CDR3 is TGTGCCAGCAGTCCACGGAGGGCCAGGTCCCAAGAGACCCAGTACTTC.

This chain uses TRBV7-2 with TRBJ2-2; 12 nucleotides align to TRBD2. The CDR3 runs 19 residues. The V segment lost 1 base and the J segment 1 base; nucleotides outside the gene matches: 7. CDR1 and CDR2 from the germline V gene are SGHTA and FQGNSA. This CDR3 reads CASSLEASGRDLNTGELFF. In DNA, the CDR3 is TGTGCCAGCAGCTTAGAAGCTAGCGGGAGGGATCTGAACACCGGGGAGCTGTTTTTT.

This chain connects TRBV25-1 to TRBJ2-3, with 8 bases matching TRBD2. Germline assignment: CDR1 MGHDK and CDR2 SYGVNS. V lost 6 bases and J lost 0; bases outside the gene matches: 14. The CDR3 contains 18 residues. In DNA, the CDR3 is TGTGCCAGCAGCGGGCTACCCAGGGCTAGCGGGAGCACAGATACGCAGTATTTT. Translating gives CASSGLPRASGSTDTQYF.

As DNA, the CDR3 is TGTGCCAGCAGCTTAATCTGGGGCGGGACCCAGTACTTC. It yields the protein CASSLIWGGTQYF. The chain carries TRBV7-3 and TRBJ2-5, with D possibly being TRBD1 (5 bases). Germline V lookup: CDR1 SGHTA, CDR2 FQGTGA. V was pared by 1 base and J by 7 bases, with 10 bases between. The CDR3 covers 13 residues.

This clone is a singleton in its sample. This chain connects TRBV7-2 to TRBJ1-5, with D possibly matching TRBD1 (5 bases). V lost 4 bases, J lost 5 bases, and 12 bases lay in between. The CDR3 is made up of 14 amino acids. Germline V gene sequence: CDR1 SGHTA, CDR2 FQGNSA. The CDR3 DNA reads TGTGCCAGCAGCTCCAGGGTGAAGGATCAGCCCCAGCATTTT. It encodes CASSSRVKDQPQHF. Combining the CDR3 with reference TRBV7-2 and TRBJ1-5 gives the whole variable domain GAGVSQSPSNKVTEKGKDVELRCDPISGHTALYWYRQSLGQGLEFLIYFQGNSAPDKSGLPSDRFSAERTGGSVSTLTIQRTQQEDSAVYLCASSSRVKDQPQHFGDGTRLSIL.

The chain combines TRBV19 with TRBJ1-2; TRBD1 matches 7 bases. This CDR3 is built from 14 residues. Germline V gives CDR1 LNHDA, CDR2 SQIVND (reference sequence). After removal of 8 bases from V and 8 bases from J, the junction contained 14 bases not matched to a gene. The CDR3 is CASLRDSGGQGYTF. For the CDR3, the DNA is TGTGCCAGTCTCCGGGACAGTGGGGGTCAGGGCTACACCTTC.

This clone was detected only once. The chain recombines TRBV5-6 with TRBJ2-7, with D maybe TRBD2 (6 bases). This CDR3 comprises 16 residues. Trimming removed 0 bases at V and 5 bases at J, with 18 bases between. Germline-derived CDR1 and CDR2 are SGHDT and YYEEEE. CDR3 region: CASSLAGTLATDEQYF. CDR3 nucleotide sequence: TGTGCCAGCAGCTTGGCCGGGACTCTAGCCACGGACGAGCAGTACTTC.

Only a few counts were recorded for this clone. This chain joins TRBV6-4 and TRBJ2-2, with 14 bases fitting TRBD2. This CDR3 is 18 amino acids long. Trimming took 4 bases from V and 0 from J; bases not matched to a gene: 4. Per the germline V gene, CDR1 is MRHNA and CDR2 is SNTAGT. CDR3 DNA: TGTGCCAGCAGTGGGACTAGCGGGAGGTCCCCGAACACCGGGGAGCTGTTTTTT. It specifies CASSGTSGRSPNTGELFF.

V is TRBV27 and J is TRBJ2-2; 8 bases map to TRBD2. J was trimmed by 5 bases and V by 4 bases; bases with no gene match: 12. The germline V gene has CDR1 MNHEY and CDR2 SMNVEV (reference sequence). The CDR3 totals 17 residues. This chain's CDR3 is CASSSGAGAGWTGELFF. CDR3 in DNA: TGTGCCAGCAGTTCCGGAGCGGGGGCGGGGTGGACCGGGGAGCTGTTTTTT.

The CDR3 spells CASNAGGKNEKLFF. The CDR3 DNA reads TGTGCCAGCAACGCAGGGGGCAAGAATGAAAAACTGTTTTTT. The gene calls are TRBV2 and TRBJ1-4; TRBD1 agrees at 8 bases. J was trimmed by 5 bases and V by 7 bases; bases with no gene match: 6. The CDR3 contains 14 residues. The V gene's germline CDR1 is SNHLY and CDR2 FYNNEI.